Listed below are T cell receptor beta chains from one sample, sequenced in a study of cytomegalovirus exposure and HLA in healthy donors. The table came from immunoSEQ multiplex PCR; TCRdb's copy has only in-frame clones and leaves some out. Of 200,000 to 250,000 clones listed, around 80% were seen once; the top ten hold 11% to 15%. The sample consisted of PBMCs. The receptors here all came from a woman aged 30 to 39 in good health and CMV-seropositive. Both conserved end residues are part of each CDR3. Each record gives: clone size, J gene, D gene, V gene, CDR3 DNA, CDR3 protein. The D gene is left open where the match is weak. The size of a clone is reported for some rows only, either as once, few or many, or as a class for expanded clones.

once | TRBJ1-2 | TRBD1 | TRBV29-1 | TGCAGCGTTGAAGTGAGGGGACAGGGACTTGGCTACACCTTC | CSVEVRGQGLGYTF
NA | TRBJ2-5 | NA | TRBV13 | TGTGCCAGCAGCTTAGGCGTGCGGACGGAAGAGACCCAGTACTTC | CASSLGVRTEETQYF
NA | TRBJ1-1 | TRBD1 | TRBV30 | TGTGCCTGGAGTCCCGGGACAGGCAACACTGAAGCTTTCTTT | CAWSPGTGNTEAFF
once | TRBJ2-7 | NA | TRBV19 | TGTGCCAGTAGTTCTCGCCGGGATGGGCACGAGCAGTACTTC | CASSSRRDGHEQYF
NA | TRBJ2-5 | NA | TRBV7-6 | TGTGCCAGCAGCTTAGCGCTAAGGGGACAATGGTACCAAGAGACCCAGTACTTC | CASSLALRGQWYQETQYF
NA | TRBJ2-1 | NA | TRBV27 | TGTGCCAGCAGTCCCGGGGGAGGTCCCAGCTCCTACAATGAGCAGTTCTTC | CASSPGGGPSSYNEQFF
NA | TRBJ2-2 | NA | TRBV5-1 | TGCGCCAGCAGTTATCGGCAGTTGGGGACCGGGGAGCTGTTTTTT | CASSYRQLGTGELFF
NA | TRBJ1-1 | TRBD1 | TRBV27 | TGTGCCAGCAGTTCGGACAGGGCCAACACTGAAGCTTTCTTT | CASSSDRANTEAFF
NA | TRBJ1-1 | NA | TRBV27 | TGTGCCAGCAGCCAACAGGGAAGGTTGGGAACTGAAGCTTTCTTT | CASSQQGRLGTEAFF
NA | TRBJ2-2 | NA | TRBV28 | TGTGCCAGCAAACAGGGTGGGAACACCGGGGAGCTGTTTTTT | CASKQGGNTGELFF
NA | TRBJ2-7 | TRBD1 | TRBV7-9 | TGTGCCAGCAGTCCGAGACAGGGGAGCTTACTCTACGAGCAGTACTTC | CASSPRQGSLLYEQYF
NA | TRBJ1-2 | NA | TRBV6-1 | TGTGCCAGCAGTCCCCGGGGGGGCAACTATGGCTACACCTTC | CASSPRGGNYGYTF
NA | TRBJ2-7 | NA | TRBV19 | TGTGCCAGTAGTATAGTGAACAGGGATGCCTCCTACGAGCAGTACTTC | CASSIVNRDASYEQYF
NA | TRBJ2-1 | TRBD2 | TRBV5-4 | TGTGCCAGCAGCGCCGGACTAGCGGAAACCTACAATGAGCAGTTCTTC | CASSAGLAETYNEQFF
NA | TRBJ2-3 | NA | TRBV28 | TGTGCCAGCAGTCCCGGCCGGAGCCCAGATACGCAGTATTTT | CASSPGRSPDTQYF
once | TRBJ1-1 | NA | TRBV27 | TGTGCCAGCAGTTTATATGGGGACACTGAAGCTTTCTTT | CASSLYGDTEAFF
NA | TRBJ2-7 | NA | TRBV9 | TGTGCCAGCAGCCCCCTCGGGGGCAGTGTCCCCTACGAGCAGTACTTC | CASSPLGGSVPYEQYF
NA | TRBJ2-1 | NA | TRBV9 | TGTGCCAGCAGCGTAAGGGGACTCAATGAGCAGTTCTTC | CASSVRGLNEQFF
NA | TRBJ1-2 | TRBD1 | TRBV5-4 | TGTGCCAGCAGTAAGGACAGGGACCATGGCTACACCTTC | CASSKDRDHGYTF
once | TRBJ2-3 | TRBD2 | TRBV30 | TGTGCCTGGAGTTTGGGACTAGCGGGAGTTAGCACAGATACGCAGTATTTT | CAWSLGLAGVSTDTQYF
NA | TRBJ2-6 | NA | TRBV2 | TGTGCCAGCAGTGAACCTGGGATGGGGATCTCTGGGGCCAACGTCCTGACTTTC | CASSEPGMGISGANVLTF
few | TRBJ2-1 | NA | TRBV10-3 | TGTGCCATCAGCTATACCCGGGCCGCGATCAGCAATGAGCAGTTCTTC | CAISYTRAAISNEQFF
NA | TRBJ2-1 | NA | TRBV27 | TGTGCCAGCAGTCCCCTTTCCCGGGCCAGGAATGAGCAGTTCTTC | CASSPLSRARNEQFF
NA | TRBJ2-6 | NA | TRBV7-8 | TGTGCCAGCAGCTTAGTAGGGTGGGGGGCCAACGTCCTGACTTTC | CASSLVGWGANVLTF
NA | TRBJ1-5 | NA | TRBV6-1 | TGTGCCAGCAGTGTCTATAGCAATCAGCCCCAGCATTTT | CASSVYSNQPQHF
NA | TRBJ2-7 | NA | TRBV27 | TGTGCCAGCAGTTTTACTGGCAAGGAGGGCTCCTACGAGCAGTACTTC | CASSFTGKEGSYEQYF
NA | TRBJ2-7 | TRBD2 | TRBV10-3 | TGTGCCATCAAGACTAGCGGGAGCTCCTACGAGCAGTACTTC | CAIKTSGSSYEQYF
NA | TRBJ1-2 | TRBD1 | TRBV5-4 | TGTGCCAGCAGCCAAAGGACAGGGGGGAACTATGGCTACACCTTC | CASSQRTGGNYGYTF
NA | TRBJ1-2 | NA | TRBV15 | TGTGCCACCAGCAGAGGAGGCTACTATGGCTACACCTTC | CATSRGGYYGYTF
few | TRBJ2-1 | NA | TRBV20-1 | TGCAGTGCCGTAGACGGTCAGCAGTTCTTC | CSAVDGQQFF
NA | TRBJ2-3 | NA | TRBV30 | TGTGCCTGGAGTACGACTAGAAATACGCAGTATTTT | CAWSTTRNTQYF
once | TRBJ2-1 | NA | TRBV5-6 | TGTGCCAGCAGCTTTGGACGAAACAATGAGCAGTTCTTC | CASSFGRNNEQFF
NA | TRBJ2-3 | TRBD2 | TRBV7-9 | TGTGCCAGCAGCGGACGGGAGGGAGGCCACACAGATACGCAGTATTTT | CASSGREGGHTDTQYF
once | TRBJ1-1 | TRBD1 | TRBV7-9 | TGTGCCAGCAGCGGGGGACAGCTTATTGGGATCTTT | CASSGGQLIGIF
few | TRBJ1-2 | NA | TRBV7-9 | TGTGCCAGCAGCTTAGACAGTTATGGCTACACCTTC | CASSLDSYGYTF
NA | TRBJ2-3 | TRBD2 | TRBV4-1 | TGCGCCAGCAGCCATCGACTAGCGGGGGTAACTAGCACAGATACGCAGTATTTT | CASSHRLAGVTSTDTQYF
few | TRBJ1-5 | TRBD1 | TRBV30 | TGTGCCTGGAGTGCCGGGACAGGGGGCCTTCAGCCCCAGCATTTT | CAWSAGTGGLQPQHF
NA | TRBJ2-7 | NA | TRBV27 | TGTGCCAGCAGCACAGGGACCAGGATGGAGCAGTACTTC | CASSTGTRMEQYF
few | TRBJ1-2 | NA | TRBV7-2 | TGTGCCAGCAGCCTGGACATGGACTATGGCTACACCTTC | CASSLDMDYGYTF
NA | TRBJ1-5 | NA | TRBV6-1 | TGTGCCAGCACCTGGACGGGAGATAGCAATCAGCCCCAGCATTTT | CASTWTGDSNQPQHF
once | TRBJ1-2 | NA | TRBV5-1 | TGCGCCAGCGGCGACCCGGGTCGTCTCTTGGAGGGCTACACCTTC | CASGDPGRLLEGYTF
NA | TRBJ1-5 | NA | TRBV7-6 | TGTGCCAGCAGCTTAGGTGGGGGCGCTTTCTATCAGCCCCAGCATTTT | CASSLGGGAFYQPQHF
NA | TRBJ2-1 | NA | TRBV4-1 | TGCGCCAGCAGCCAAGACCATAATGAGCAGTTCTTC | CASSQDHNEQFF
once | TRBJ1-5 | NA | TRBV30 | TGTGCCTGGAGGGCAGATAGCAATCAGCCCCAGCATTTT | CAWRADSNQPQHF
NA | TRBJ2-3 | TRBD2 | TRBV27 | TGTGCCAGCAGTTTATTGGGGGGGAGGAGCACAGATACGCAGTATTTT | CASSLLGGRSTDTQYF
NA | TRBJ1-1 | NA | TRBV27 | TGTGCCAGCAGTTTGGTGGTGAACACTGAAGCTTTCTTT | CASSLVVNTEAFF
medium-sized | TRBJ2-1 | TRBD2 | TRBV6-1 | TGTGCCAGCAGTGATAATGGCGGGAGCTACAATGAGCAGTTCTTC | CASSDNGGSYNEQFF
NA | TRBJ2-5 | NA | TRBV18 | TGTGCCAGCTCACCACCTTTGGACGGAATCCAAGAGACCCAGTACTTC | CASSPPLDGIQETQYF
NA | TRBJ1-5 | TRBD1 | TRBV30 | TGTGCCTGGAGTGGAGGGGGACAGCGGATTCAGCCCCAGCATTTT | CAWSGGGQRIQPQHF
NA | TRBJ2-1 | NA | TRBV6-1 | TGTGCCAGCAGGTATATAACCTCTGGGGGTGAGCAGTTCTTC | CASRYITSGGEQFF
NA | TRBJ1-1 | NA | TRBV25-1 | TGTGCCAGCAGTGCGTCATGGGTGAACACTGAAGCTTTCTTT | CASSASWVNTEAFF
few | TRBJ1-2 | TRBD1 | TRBV9 | TGTGCCAGCAGCCCCCGGGACAGGGGGCAAACTAACTATGGCTACACCTTC | CASSPRDRGQTNYGYTF
once | TRBJ1-2 | NA | TRBV7-2 | TGTGCCAGCAGCTTATTGGGGTTCGGCTACACCTTC | CASSLLGFGYTF
once | TRBJ2-6 | TRBD2 | TRBV29-1 | TGCAGCGTTGAAGTTCGGGGGAGGGGAGGACACTCTGGGGCCAACGTCCTGACTTTC | CSVEVRGRGGHSGANVLTF